The TCR beta chain under discussion was sequenced for a study of molecular identifiers for immune sequencing clone quantification. Study-level findings and limits: Jurkat TCR RNA spiked in from one cell reportedly remained identifiable amid 970,000 or so naive cells.

Comment on this clonotype: Its antigen is undetermined. A much larger clone is a single base away; this may be a read error.

The CDR3 spans 15 residues. Germline V lookup: CDR1 SGHVS, CDR2 FNYEAQ. Sorting captured naive CD8 T cells as CD8+CD4-CCR7+CD45RA+. A single record per CDR3 protein comes from TCRdb applying MiXCR to the PCR reads. The table shows 30,000 to 45,000 distinct CDR3 sequences, with about 18% occurring only once. Sequenced input: naive CD8+ T cells from blood, with Jurkat cell RNA spiked in. The subset: FACS-sorted CD8+CD4-CCR7+CD45RA+ naive T cells. The rearrangement links TRBV7-6 to TRBJ2-7; 7 nucleotides align to TRBD2. This TCR was recovered from a human donor in good health. Some libraries in this study had Jurkat cell RNA spiked in. In DNA form, the CDR3 reads TGTGTCAGCAGCTTAGCGGCGGGAGTTTCCTACGAGCAGTACTTC. Its protein is CVSSLAAGVSYEQYF.